This T cell receptor beta chain came from a study of cytotoxic CD8 clonotypes in ibrutinib-treated CLL (dated by TCRdb to about 2021). A note on the overall study: In this cohort, around 15 patients were treatment-naive and approximately 10 were relapsed/refractory, while fewer than 18 had unmutated IGHV. Partial responses were observed in approximately 24 patients and complete responses in 2; after a median follow-up of roughly 62 months, remission was maintained in approximately 15 patients and progression was observed in approximately 12. Response samples were taken after a median of approximately 13 months on treatment, ranging from 6 to 36 months. On average, each sample had 255,043 productive templates and under 95,000 productive rearrangements. Of the 90 or so participants in the trial, roughly 25 had longitudinal samples available. Cryopreserved peripheral blood mononuclear cells were obtained prior to treatment, at the time of response, and at either disease progression or sustained remission. Patients were still on ibrutinib when every remission and progressive disease sample was collected.

On a MiSeq, deep resolution sequencing aimed for a depth between 1 in 1 million and 1 in 200,000 T cells, with each clonotype covered around 9.2x on average. The immunoSEQ hsTCRB Kit was used to generate TCR beta libraries. The study's own analysis went as follows. Data were analyzed with ImmunoSEQ Data Assistant and ImmunoSEQ Analyzer, with V, D and J genes assigned per IMGT definitions. Clonality was computed as one minus normalized Shannon entropy of productive rearrangement frequencies, ranging from 0 to 1. Only overrepresented clonotypes making up at least 0.05% of each patient's repertoire were included in the public clonotype analysis. Repertoires from around 13 age-matched healthy donors in immuneACCESS were used as clonality controls. Sourced from immuneACCESS, this table was stored by TCRdb with only in-frame sequences that have V and J called. A share of the clones is absent; for the studies checked, an unresolved V gene accounts for under half, and the remainder has no known explanation. The V and J calls and clone size were taken over from that table, and D and trimming were inferred from the DNA. The sample contains roughly 40,000 clones, roughly two thirds of them found a single time. The top ten clones comprise roughly 12% of the sample.

Study-wide conclusions, independent of this receptor: At ibrutinib response clonality went up, during sustained remission it held steady, and at progression it dropped back toward baseline. Sampling times were not matched between patients in sustained remission and patients whose disease was progressing, and lymph node repertoires were not examined. Baseline clonality exceeded that of age-matched healthy donors and correlated strongly with circulating CD8+ T-cell counts. Public clonotypes were rare and either shrank or stayed stable during treatment, and the rise in clonality at ibrutinib response reflected expansion of private clonotypes.

For CDR1 and CDR2, the germline V gene lists WSHSY and SAAADI. V sheds 6 bases and J sheds 2 bases, leaving 20 bases between their ends. The CDR3, from cysteine to phenylalanine, totals 16 residues. CDR3 DNA is the only sequence kept; it has 48 bases, read in frame from the first base. As to this clone: Its antigen remains unidentified. No base-level quality is on record; no much larger clone is a single base apart.

In the paper's terms, the time point label means: approximately 11 months on ibrutinib. For TCR beta library preparation, roughly 2.1 micrograms of genomic DNA was extracted from cryopreserved PBMCs. Longitudinal blood samples from CLL patients on ibrutinib monotherapy underwent high-throughput TCR beta sequencing. The patients took part in an open-label, single-center phase 2 trial of ibrutinib monotherapy. The chain is assembled from TRBV10-2 and TRBJ2-7; the D segment might be TRBD1 or TRBD2, since each matches 8 bases. The sequences come from PBMCs, collected after 12 months of ibrutinib treatment. The clonotype comes from a human donor with chronic lymphocytic leukemia. The sequence in DNA is TGCGCCAGCAGCGGGAGGGGGGACAGGAGCACCTACGAGCAGTACTTC. It codes for CASSGRGDRSTYEQYF.